This T cell receptor (beta chain) came from a study of OX40 agonist ivuxolimab in advanced cancers. For the study at large: While on treatment, patients had intravenous ivuxolimab at 0.01 to 10 mg/kg every 2 weeks. Partial responses were recorded for three patients, including one with hepatocellular carcinoma and two with cutaneous melanoma.

Concerning this clone itself: Its antigen is unidentified.

Whole-study findings and limits: Doses of 0.1 to 3.0 mg/kg were accompanied by clonal expansion of CD4+ and CD8+ blood T cells by week 6.

The ends were cut back, 1 base at V and 1 base at J, with 10 bases in the middle. The CDR3 length is 15 residues. CDR1 and CDR2 (germline): SGHTA, FQGNSA. TCRdb's copy holds only in-frame clones and misses some; the assay was immunoSEQ multiplex PCR. The sample contains tens of thousands of clones, around 78% of which appear only once. The investigators sampled blood at baseline, at cycle 4 day 1, and at cycle 7 day 1. The TCR comes from an adult with an advanced solid tumor such as melanoma, head and neck, liver or kidney cancer. Source: CD4+ or CD8+ T cells sorted from blood, taken in a trial of the OX40 agonist ivuxolimab. This rearrangement joins TRBV7-2 to TRBJ1-1, with D unresolved. CDR3 in DNA: TGTGCCAGCAGCTTAGAAGGAGGACCGAACACTGAAGCTTTCTTT. Its protein product is CASSLEGGPNTEAFF.